The next 29 T cell receptor beta chains were all read from a single sample in a study of early T cells in non-severe SARS-CoV-2 infection. MiXCR, run by TCRdb on the 5' RACE reads, gives a single entry per CDR3 protein. Of approximately 70,000 distinct CDR3 sequences in the sample, about 4.9% were seen once. Sequences were derived from whole blood, sampled at baseline. The receptors derive from an adult who was a healthcare worker with PCR-confirmed SARS-CoV-2 infection or an uninfected control (not recorded which). The donor label of this sample is uncertain.

This chain joins TRBV4-3 and TRBJ1-1, with a tentative D call TRBD1 (6 bases). Germline CDR1 LGHNA, CDR2 YSLEER. V shed 2 bases and J shed 4 bases, with 11 bases lying between them. This CDR3 comprises 14 residues. The CDR3 is CASSQYRGGTEAFF. The CDR3 bases are TGCGCCAGCAGCCAATACAGAGGGGGCACTGAAGCTTTCTTT.

This rearrangement joins TRBV6-2 or TRBV6-3 to TRBJ2-1; D is undetermined. Germline CDR1 MNHEY, CDR2 SVGEGT. Trimming took 0 bases from V and 3 from J, leaving 9 bases between them. The CDR3 totals 15 residues. This CDR3 reads CASSYSNPNYNEQFF. CDR3 DNA sequence: TGTGCCAGCAGTTACTCTAACCCGAACTACAATGAGCAGTTCTTC.

This clonotype was seen many times. V gene TRBV5-4 combines with J gene TRBJ2-5, with D possibly matching TRBD1 (6 bases). V was trimmed by 2 bases and J by 1 base, leaving 9 bases between them. Looked up from germline, CDR1 is SGHNT and CDR2 is YYREEE (reference sequence). The CDR3 is made up of 14 amino acids. DNA for the CDR3: TGTGCCAGCAGCTTAGGGACACTCCAAGAGACCCAGTACTTC. It specifies CASSLGTLQETQYF. The variable domain in full, with the rest retrieved from reference TRBV5-4 and TRBJ2-5, is ETGVTQSPTHLIKTRGQQVTLRCSSQSGHNTVSWYQQALGQGPQFIFQYYREEENGRGNFPPRFSGLQFPNYSSELNVNALELDDSALYLCASSLGTLQETQYFGPGTRLLVL.

This clonotype came up many times. This chain links TRBV12-3 or TRBV12-4 with TRBJ2-5, with D perhaps TRBD2 (5 bases). The CDR3 extends over 14 amino acids. V was shortened by 6 bases and J by 1 base, with 12 bases between the two germline ends. The CDR3 is CASSFTRPQETQYF. The CDR3 DNA reads TGTGCCAGCAGCTTCACTAGACCCCAAGAGACCCAGTACTTC.

Comment on this clonotype: The junction and the germline gene differ at one end; a read error may be behind it. The chain uses TRBV10-3 and TRBJ1-1, with TRBD1 as a possible D gene (6 bases). This CDR3 is 18 amino acids long. Germline CDR1 ENHRY, CDR2 SYGVKD. CDR3 loop: CTISTRTAAGSMNTEAFF. The CDR3 coding sequence is TGTACCATCAGTACACGGACAGCGGCCGGGAGCATGAACACTGAAGCTTTCTTT.

The chain joins TRBV20-1 to TRBJ1-6; TRBD1 agrees at 7 bases. Germline-derived CDR1 and CDR2 are DFQATT and SNEGSKA (reference sequence). V lost 6 bases to trimming and J lost 5 bases; unmatched junction nucleotides: 4. The CDR3 covers 13 residues. The CDR3 DNA follows: TGCAGTGCCGGGACAGCCGATAATTCACCCCTCCACTTT. Translation: CSAGTADNSPLHF.

The gene calls are TRBV19 and TRBJ2-7, with a tentative D call TRBD2 (6 bases). CDR1 and CDR2 (germline): LNHDA, SQIVND (reference sequence). This CDR3 is built from 13 residues. Between the trimmed V and J ends, which lost 4 bases and 6 bases, there was a span of 13 bases. The CDR3 nucleotides read TGTGCCAGTAGTAGCCTCCAGGAGGGCGAGCAGTACTTC. Its translation: CASSSLQEGEQYF. The variable domain in full, completed from reference TRBV19 and TRBJ2-7, reads DGGITQSPKYLFRKEGQNVTLSCEQNLNHDAMYWYRQDPGQGLRLIYYSQIVNDFQKGDIAEGYSVSREKKESFPLTVTSAQKNPTAFYLCASSSLQEGEQYFGPGTRLTVT.

V gene TRBV5-1 combines with J gene TRBJ2-3; the D gene is possibly TRBD1 (6 bases). Trimming removed 5 bases at V and 5 bases at J, with 12 bases between. CDR1 and CDR2 from the germline V gene are SGHRS and YFSETQ. The CDR3 length is 13 residues. CDR3 DNA sequence: TGCGCCAGCAGATCGGACAGTGTAGATACGCAGTATTTT. This translates into CASRSDSVDTQYF.

This clonotype was detected ten times or more. The chain is built from TRBV12-2 and TRBJ1-1. TRBV12-2 is reported as a pseudogene. The CDR3 extends over 13 amino acids. The chain's CDR3 is CASRLAPSVSAFF. For the CDR3, the DNA is TGTGCAAGTCGCTTAGCCCCATCTGTATCCGCTTTCTTT.

This clonotype was recorded at least ten times. The chain carries TRBV4-2 and TRBJ1-2; TRBD1 matches 10 bases. With V trimmed by 2 bases and J by 8 bases, 8 bases remained unmatched. Germline V gives CDR1 LGHNA, CDR2 YNFKEQ. The length of the CDR3 is 15 residues. The CDR3 sequence is CASSQIPGQGSGYTF. CDR3 nucleotides: TGTGCCAGCAGCCAAATACCGGGACAGGGGTCAGGCTACACCTTC.

This clonotype was observed many times. V gene TRBV10-3 combines with J gene TRBJ2-7, with D possibly matching TRBD1 (5 bases). Germline CDR1 ENHRY, CDR2 SYGVKD. Trimming pared 6 bases from V and 0 bases from J, leaving 12 bases between. This CDR3 region has 14 residues. CDR3 nucleotide sequence: TGTGCCATCAGCGAGGACAAGTTCTCCTACGAGCAGTACTTC. It specifies CAISEDKFSYEQYF.

The CDR3 DNA sequence: TGTGCCAGCACACTGGCGCCGGGTTTACCTAAGCCCCAGCATTTT. It yields the protein CASTLAPGLPKPQHF. This chain connects TRBV5-8 to TRBJ1-5; D ambiguous. Trimming cost V 6 bases and J 8 bases, with 21 bases left between them. The germline gives CDR1 SGHTS, CDR2 YDEGEE. This CDR3 has 15 amino acids.

This clonotype has at least ten counts. The chain couples TRBV6-6 to TRBJ1-6; 8 bases match TRBD1. The junction had 6 bases not matched to a gene; V was cut back by 2 bases and J by 0 bases. The CDR3 extends over 18 amino acids. CDR1 is MNHNY and CDR2 is SVGAGI in the germline V gene (reference sequence). The CDR3 spells CASSYGAGGDSYNSPLHF. DNA for the CDR3: TGTGCCAGCAGTTACGGCGCAGGGGGCGACTCCTATAATTCACCCCTCCACTTT.

This clonotype has at least ten counts. The gene calls are TRBV12-3 or TRBV12-4 and TRBJ1-5; D remains unclear. Trimming cost V 3 bases and J 3 bases, with 9 bases left between them. The CDR3 sequence is 14 residues long. In DNA, the CDR3 is TGTGCCAGCAGTTTTGGCGGAATCAATCAGCCCCAGCATTTT. It translates to CASSFGGINQPQHF.

This clonotype was counted many times. The chain links TRBV10-3 to TRBJ1-1, with D hard to call. The CDR3 is made up of 13 amino acids. Germline V gives CDR1 ENHRY, CDR2 SYGVKD. The ends were cut back, 2 bases at V and 4 bases at J, with 8 bases in the middle. Here the CDR3 DNA reads TGTGCCATCAGTGAGGGGGAGAGCACTGAAGCTTTCTTT. It is translated as CAISEGESTEAFF.

This clonotype was seen repeatedly, ten times or more. The chain joins TRBV20-1 to TRBJ2-4; 15 positions agree with TRBD2. Germline V gene data show CDR1 as DFQATT and CDR2 as SNEGSKA (reference sequence). Trimming removed 4 bases from V and 6 bases from J; junction bases left unmatched: 7. This CDR3 has 16 amino acids. CDR3 protein: CSATGPGLAGGNIQYF. Written as DNA, the CDR3 is TGCAGTGCTACGGGACCGGGACTAGCGGGGGGAAACATTCAGTACTTC.

This clonotype was observed many times. The chain uses TRBV6-6 and TRBJ2-1; 9 bases agree with TRBD1. Trimming cost V 6 bases and J 4 bases; bases outside gene matches: 7. The CDR3 runs 15 residues. Germline CDR1 reads MNHNY; CDR2 reads SVGAGI (reference sequence). Here the CDR3 DNA reads TGTGCCAGCAGCGCCGGGACAGGGATATACAATGAGCAGTTCTTC. Translation gives CASSAGTGIYNEQFF.

CDR3 region: CASSLSGGALETQYF. CDR3 nucleotide sequence: TGTGCCAGCAGCTTATCTGGGGGGGCACTGGAGACCCAGTACTTC. The chain links TRBV13 to TRBJ2-5, with D perhaps matching TRBD2 (7 bases). Between the trimmed V and J ends, which lost 2 bases and 5 bases, there was a span of 15 bases. Germline assignment: CDR1 PRHDT and CDR2 FYEKMQ (reference sequence). The CDR3 loop spans 15 amino acids.

In this sample, this clonotype turned up many times. The chain links TRBV27 to TRBJ2-3; D is unclear. This CDR3 comprises 13 residues. CDR1 and CDR2 (germline): MNHEY, SMNVEV (reference sequence). V lost 4 bases and J 2 bases, leaving 7 bases between the germline ends. The CDR3 reads CASSSRTTDTQYF. Here the CDR3 DNA reads TGTGCCAGCAGTTCACGGACCACAGATACGCAGTATTTT.

This clonotype has only a few counts. This chain links TRBV10-2 with TRBJ1-1, with D possibly being TRBD1 (6 bases). Trimming removed 4 bases from V and 1 base from J, with 10 bases in between. The CDR3 extends over 14 amino acids. The germline gives CDR1 WSHSY, CDR2 SAAADI. CDR3 in DNA: TGCGCCAGCAGTGGGGGGGGCGAGAACACTGAAGCTTTCTTT. Residues: CASSGGGENTEAFF.

At least ten counts were recorded for this clonotype. The J gene is TRBJ2-5, the V gene TRBV29-1; TRBD2 aligns across 8 bases. Germline CDR1 SQVTM, CDR2 ANQGSEA. The CDR3 consists of 14 residues. V lost 3 bases to trimming and J lost 4 bases; unmatched junction nucleotides: 7. The CDR3 loop is CSVEGLVGVETQYF. In nucleotides, the CDR3 is TGCAGCGTTGAGGGACTAGTTGGGGTAGAGACCCAGTACTTC.

In this sample, this clonotype turned up many times. The chain employs TRBV6-2 or TRBV6-3 and TRBJ2-7; 10 bases are a match to TRBD1. The germline CDR1 and CDR2 sequences are MNHEY and SVGEGT. The CDR3 is made up of 16 amino acids. Losses at the gene ends were 6 bases for V and 5 bases for J; bases not matched to a gene: 13. The CDR3 DNA reads TGTGCCAGCAGGCCCGGGGGGACAGGGGAATACCACGAGCAGTACTTC. This translates into CASRPGGTGEYHEQYF.

Ten or more counts support this clonotype. The V and J genes are TRBV6-6 and TRBJ2-5; D is possibly TRBD2 (6 bases). The germline CDR1 and CDR2 sequences are MNHNY and SVGAGI (reference sequence). Between the trimmed V and J ends, which lost 6 bases and 3 bases, there was a span of 14 bases. There are 14 residues in the CDR3. In DNA, the CDR3 is TGTGCCAGCAGCTCCCGGCCGGGGGAAGAGACCCAGTACTTC. The encoded protein is CASSSRPGEETQYF.

This clonotype was observed at least ten times. CDR3 loop: CASSLGRGDDEQFF. CDR3 bases: TGCGCCAGCAGCCTCGGAAGGGGCGACGATGAGCAGTTCTTC. The rearrangement joins TRBV5-1 to TRBJ2-1; D is perhaps TRBD1 (5 bases). This CDR3 contains 14 residues. CDR1 is SGHRS, CDR2 YFSETQ, per germline. With 4 bases removed from V and 8 bases from J, the gap between germline ends came to 16 bases.

The J gene is TRBJ1-2, the V gene TRBV5-4, with D unresolved. V shed 1 base and J shed 0 bases, with 10 bases lying between them. The length of the CDR3 is 15 residues. CDR1 is SGHNT, CDR2 YYREEE, per germline (reference sequence). CDR3 sequence (DNA): TGTGCCAGCAGCTTGATCCGGGTAGCTAACTATGGCTACACCTTC. Amino acids: CASSLIRVANYGYTF.

This clonotype was recorded many times. The chain recombines TRBV3-1 with TRBJ2-3, with TRBD2 matching 11 bases. This CDR3 contains 16 residues. Germline values: CDR1 LGHDT, CDR2 YNNKEL (reference sequence). Trimming took 4 bases from V and 0 from J; bases not matched to a gene: 3. The CDR3 sequence: CASSPVAGGSTDTQYF. DNA of the CDR3: TGTGCCAGCAGCCCAGTAGCGGGGGGGAGCACAGATACGCAGTATTTT.

This clonotype was seen ten or more times. This chain connects TRBV10-2 to TRBJ2-2, with 10 bases that match TRBD1. The ends lost 7 bases at V and 7 bases at J; junction bases unmatched: 9. In germline, CDR1 is WSHSY, CDR2 SAAADI. The CDR3 runs 15 residues. The CDR3 sequence: CASMRDRGRDGELFF. The CDR3 bases are TGCGCCAGCATGAGGGACAGGGGCCGGGACGGGGAGCTGTTTTTT.

V is TRBV9 and J is TRBJ2-1; possible D gene TRBD2, 6 bases. The CDR3 spans 14 residues. V was pared by 4 bases and J by 2 bases, with 10 bases between. From germline, CDR1 is SGDLS and CDR2 YYNGEE. CDR3 loop: CASSTSSPYNEQFF. The DNA of the CDR3 is TGTGCCAGCAGCACTAGCTCCCCCTACAATGAGCAGTTCTTC.

The chain carries TRBV20-1 and TRBJ2-2; TRBD2 might be the D (5 bases). The V end lost 6 bases, the J end lost 3 bases, and 11 bases lay between the germline ends. The CDR3 has 13 amino acids. Germline-derived CDR1 and CDR2 are DFQATT and SNEGSKA (reference sequence). The CDR3 reads CSANSADTGELFF. The CDR3 DNA is TGCAGTGCAAATAGCGCCGACACCGGGGAGCTGTTTTTT.